This TCR beta chain derives from a study of blood T cells in healthy people across ages (dated by TCRdb to between 2014 and 2017). Background for the entire study: In model experiments, template switching captured about one uniquely barcoded TCR beta cDNA molecule for every two T cells. To track age-related changes in TCR beta repertoire diversity, the study relied on deep sequencing normalized with unique cDNA molecular identifiers. The donors were split into four age groups: young (average 16 years), middle-aged (around 37), aged (62) and long-lived (82). To avoid experimental bias, donors of different ages were distributed randomly across sequencing lanes. Using the same blood draw, the study looked at two additional independent replicas of 1 million unique cDNA reads for two donors, one aged 18 to 30 and the other aged 80 or older.

This clonotype was counted ten times or more. Which antigen it targets is not known. It has no much larger one-base neighbor in the sample; base qualities were not kept. The donors were roughly 40 Caucasian individuals from Russia, aged roughly 6 to 100 years, who were systemically healthy. Each donor gave 8 to 10 milliliters of peripheral blood, collected into EDTA-treated Vacutainer tubes. Ficoll-Paque density-gradient centrifugation was used to isolate PBMCs, with at least 6.5 million per sample. Total RNA, at least 6 micrograms per sample, was extracted from PBMCs with Trizol reagent. Naive CD45RAhigh/CD27high T cell percentages were measured by flow cytometry on a PBMC aliquot from every donor. Study-level results and caveats: Estimates of total diversity based on one million sequenced T cells were regarded as lower bounds and as underestimates. Observed TCR beta diversity per million T cells fell roughly linearly with age, and a significant reduction was already apparent by age roughly 40. There was a strong correlation between observed TCR beta diversity and the percentage of naive T cells measured by flow cytometry. Compared with the aged group, more naive CD4+ T cells, fewer expanded clones and increased TCR diversity were shown by the long-lived group, suggesting age selection. Bulk unsorted PBMC profiling prevented conclusive comparison of naive and antigen-experienced compartments. The CMV infection status of donors was not known, potentially confounding age-related changes in expanded clonotypes.

The library came from 5' RACE. The sequencer listed for this sample is Illumina HiSeq 2500. A second PCR of about 6 to 12 cycles was run with a J-beta primer mix and a sample-barcoded 5' primer. A unique molecular identifier was introduced onto each TCR beta cDNA molecule by a template-switch 5' adaptor carrying 12 random nucleotides. At least 2.5 million CDR3-containing paired-end reads were obtained from each sample. First-strand cDNA synthesis was performed from all RNA using the Mint cDNA synthesis kit, with priming by a TRBC-specific oligonucleotide. Following uracil-DNA glycosylase treatment, all cDNA underwent a first 18-cycle PCR with the universal primers M1SS and BC2_uni_R. In the source study's methods: Normalization of each sample was performed by random selection of 1 million high-quality reads, each carrying a distinct molecular identifier. Instead of being binned into consensus sequences, reads that shared molecular identifiers were thrown out. MiTCR, run with a Q25 quality threshold and the strictest error-elimination algorithm, handled CDR3 identification, clonotype clustering and error correction. A nonparametric unseen species model using Euler transformation provided a lower-bound estimate of total TCR beta diversity. The raw public reads went through TCRdb reprocessing: fastp at Q25, MiXCR clone calling, in-frame beta chains kept. A single entry per CDR3 protein holds the most common genes and DNA from its merged rows. The authors' filters were not applied to this entry. This sample is represented by under 2 million distinct CDR3 sequences; 34% of them were singletons. The ten top clones hold about 10% of the sample.

The CDR3 contains 11 residues, cysteine and phenylalanine counted. Kept here is only the CDR3 DNA, which spans 33 bases and is read in frame from base 1. CDR1 and CDR2, per the germline V gene (reference sequence), are DFQATT and SNEGSKA. The junction carries 11 bases between V and J, which are trimmed by 5 bases and 6 bases respectively. The material sequenced was blood. The receptor chain draws on TRBV20-1 and TRBJ2-7; the D gene is perhaps TRBD1, on 6 matching bases. This sequence was found in a woman in her twenties or thirties in good health. The CDR3 protein is CSAVTGTEQYF. The sequence in DNA is TGCAGTGCTGTTACAGGGACCGAGCAGTACTTC.